A single T cell receptor (beta chain) is shown here with its context. This entry comes from a study of blood T cell repertoires in COVID-19. On the study more broadly: Material from acute and convalescent COVID-19 was sourced from the United States, Italy and Spain.

Living in 24 US areas, the participants were between about 18 and 100 years of age. Allocation to cohorts depended on clinical history reported by the participants. Original data processing: Quantification of nucleated cells was approximated via reference gene primer amplification. TCRdb keeps only in-frame clones here, not all; method: immunoSEQ multiplex PCR. That table is the source of V, J and clone size, and D and trimming were worked out from the DNA. The sample has 150,000 or so clones; about 88% are singletons. V shed 1 base and J shed 6 bases, with 18 bases lying between them. CDR3 length equals 16 residues. Per germline, CDR1 KGHSH and CDR2 LQKENI.

Sequencing input: PBMCs or T cells enriched from blood (not recorded which). The origin of this receptor is a human donor with acute COVID-19. The donor label of this sample is uncertain. The gene calls are TRBV18 and TRBJ1-2; the D gene is possibly TRBD1 (6 bases). The CDR3 loop is CASSPLIRGGVDGYTF. The CDR3 DNA is TGTGCCAGCTCACCACTAATTCGTGGGGGCGTGGATGGCTACACCTTC.